The sequence of this T cell receptor (beta chain) was determined in a study of shared clonotypes between healthy human individuals. TCRdb keeps only in-frame clones here, not all; method: immunoSEQ multiplex PCR. The sample records about 2.4 million clones, under 95% being singletons. With 2 bases removed from V and 0 bases from J, the gap between germline ends came to 11 bases. Germline CDR1 MDHEN, CDR2 SYDVKM. The CDR3 length is 16 residues. The chain employs TRBV28 and TRBJ1-5, with D uncertain. The sequence was collected from a man aged 18 to 30 in good health. Some clones in this sample may be carry-over from other donors' samples. The sequencing sample was made of naive CD4+ T cells from PBMCs. As to subset: CD45RA+ positively selected. This CDR3 is CASSLGAQNSNQPQHF. The DNA for the CDR3 is TGTGCCAGCAGTTTAGGAGCGCAAAATAGCAATCAGCCCCAGCATTTT.